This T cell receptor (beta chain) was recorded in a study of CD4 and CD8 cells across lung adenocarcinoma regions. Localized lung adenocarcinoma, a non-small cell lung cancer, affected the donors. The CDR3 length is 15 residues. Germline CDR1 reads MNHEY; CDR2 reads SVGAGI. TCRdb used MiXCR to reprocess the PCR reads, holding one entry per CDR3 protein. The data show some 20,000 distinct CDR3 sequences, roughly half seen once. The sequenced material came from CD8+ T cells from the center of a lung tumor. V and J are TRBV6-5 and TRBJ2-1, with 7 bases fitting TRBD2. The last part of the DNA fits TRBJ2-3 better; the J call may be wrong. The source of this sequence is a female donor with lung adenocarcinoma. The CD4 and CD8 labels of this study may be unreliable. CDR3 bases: TGTGCCAGCAGTTACTCGGCCGGGGGGTCAGATACGCAGTATTTT. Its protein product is CASSYSAGGSDTQYF.